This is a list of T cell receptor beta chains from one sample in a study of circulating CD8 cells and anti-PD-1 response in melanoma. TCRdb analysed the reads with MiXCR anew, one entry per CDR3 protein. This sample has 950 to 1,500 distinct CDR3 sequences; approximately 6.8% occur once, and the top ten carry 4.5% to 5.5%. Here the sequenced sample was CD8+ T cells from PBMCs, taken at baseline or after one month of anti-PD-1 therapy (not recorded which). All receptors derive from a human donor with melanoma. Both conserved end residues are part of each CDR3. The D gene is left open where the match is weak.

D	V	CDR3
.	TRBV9	CASSGRGARENSPLHF
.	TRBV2	CASREPMTSVDYGYTF
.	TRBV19	CASSIGGGIEQYF
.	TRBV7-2	CASSLGALRRTDTQYF
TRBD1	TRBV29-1	CSVEDLAQGEGADTQYF
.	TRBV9	CASSVASVGPYEQYF
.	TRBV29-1	CSVVEGRGIYGYTF
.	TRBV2	CASSDGEQFF
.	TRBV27	CASKADRFSGNTIYF
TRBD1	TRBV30	CAWSYTGAAGELFF
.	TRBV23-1	CASSQSKYF
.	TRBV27	CATTGGSSYNEQFF
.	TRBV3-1	CASSPQGYGYTF
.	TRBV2	CASSESQAGTSTDTQYF
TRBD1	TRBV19	CAATGVEDYGYTF
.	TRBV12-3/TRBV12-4	CASSPLSGVYGYTF
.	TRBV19	CASSIEDPWTGGDEQFF
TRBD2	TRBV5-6	CASSPPLAGGRYNEQFF
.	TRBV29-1	CSACQDAHEQYF
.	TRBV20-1	CSVDIGGNTEAFF
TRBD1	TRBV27	CASSPGGGYEQYF
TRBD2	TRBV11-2	CASRTSRSYEQYF
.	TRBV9	CASSVEGGNYEQYF
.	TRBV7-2	CASSPSGGPLYGYAF
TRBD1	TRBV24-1	CATSEGTDEQFF
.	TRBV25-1	CASSEGIAYGYTF
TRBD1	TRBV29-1	CSVEYEQGADYGYTF
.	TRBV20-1	CSARDVTENYGYTF
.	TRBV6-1	CASSSGGEQFF
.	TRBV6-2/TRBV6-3	CASSYFPGNEQFF
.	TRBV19	CASSPFGTGIADGYTF
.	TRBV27	CASSLASPAYNEQFF
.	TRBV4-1	CASSQDLGVEEQYF
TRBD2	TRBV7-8	CASSLGLAVNQETQYF
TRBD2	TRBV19	CASSIIFGLAGVNEQFF
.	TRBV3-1	CASRQGVGTPDSEPNYEQYF
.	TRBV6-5	CASSPVANYRNEQFF
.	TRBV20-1	CSALDGHFINAQYF